Listed here are 8 T cell receptor beta chains from one sample, sequenced in a study of blood T cell repertoires in COVID-19. TCRdb keeps only in-frame clones here, not all; method: immunoSEQ multiplex PCR. The sample shows fewer than 90,000 clones, 90% to 95% of them seen only once. The sequenced material came from peripheral blood. The receptors originated from a human donor with active COVID-19. The donor label of this sample is uncertain.

V usage is TRBV28 and J usage is TRBJ2-7; D gene uncertain. Trimming stripped 7 bases from V and 2 bases from J, with 12 bases between. The germline gives CDR1 MDHEN, CDR2 SYDVKM. This CDR3 comprises 13 residues. The CDR3 DNA reads TGTGCCAGCACCCGCCCAAGCACCTACGAGCAGTACTTC. It codes for CASTRPSTYEQYF.

This CDR3 is CASSPQGNQPQHF. The CDR3 DNA is TGTGCCAGTAGCCCGCAGGGGAACCAGCCCCAGCATTTT. The chain recombines TRBV19 with TRBJ1-5, with a weak D call TRBD1 (6 bases). The CDR3 loop spans 13 amino acids. Germline V lookup: CDR1 LNHDA, CDR2 SQIVND (reference sequence). The V end lost 6 bases, the J end lost 7 bases, and 13 bases lay between the germline ends.

CDR3 sequence reads: CASSRSGGDMYEQYF. In DNA, the CDR3 is TGTGCCAGTAGTAGGAGCGGGGGTGATATGTACGAGCAGTACTTC. The chain couples TRBV19 to TRBJ2-7; 8 positions agree with TRBD2. The CDR3 totals 15 residues. With 4 bases clipped from V and 4 bases from J, the junction kept 9 bases outside the gene matches. CDR1 and CDR2 (germline): LNHDA, SQIVND (reference sequence).

This sequence joins TRBV10-3 and TRBJ1-1; D is undetermined. The CDR3 is 11 amino acids. Germline V gene sequence: CDR1 ENHRY, CDR2 SYGVKD. The germline V and J ends were trimmed by 2 bases and 10 bases, with 8 bases remaining between them. CDR3 loop: CAISEPRSAFF. The CDR3 bases are TGTGCCATCAGTGAGCCCCGTTCAGCTTTCTTT.

The CDR3 loop reads CASSLPTSGSSGEQFF. For the CDR3, the DNA is TGCGCCAGCAGCTTGCCGACTAGCGGGAGCTCTGGTGAGCAGTTCTTC. V and J are TRBV5-1 and TRBJ2-1; 12 bases align to TRBD2. Germline V gene lookup returns CDR1 SGHRS and CDR2 YFSETQ. The CDR3 sequence is 16 residues long. Trimming at V came to 1 base and at J to 9 bases, leaving 8 bases not matched to a gene. Looking up the rest from reference TRBV5-1 and TRBJ2-1 gives the full variable domain: KAGVTQTPRYLIKTRGQQVTLSCSPISGHRSVSWYQQTPGQGLQFLFEYFSETQRNKGNFPGRFSGRQFSNSRSEMNVSTLELGDSALYLCASSLPTSGSSGEQFFGPGTRLTVL.

This clone came up once. This sequence joins TRBV6-5 and TRBJ2-1, with 7 bases identical to TRBD1. Germline V CDR1 and CDR2: MNHEY, SVGAGI. The CDR3 is 14 amino acids. V gave up 4 bases and J gave up 7 bases; unmatched junction bases: 7. CDR3 sequence (DNA): TGTGCCAGCAGTTTCGGGACAGTCCAAAATGAGCAGTTCTTC. Protein: CASSFGTVQNEQFF.

The V call is TRBV5-1, the J call TRBJ1-3, with no clear D. CDR1 and CDR2 (germline): SGHRS, YFSETQ. V was shortened by 5 bases and J by 2 bases, with 14 bases between the two germline ends. The CDR3 length is 15 residues. This CDR3 reads CASSLNPDPGNTIYF. The CDR3 DNA reads TGCGCCAGCAGTCTCAATCCAGATCCTGGAAACACCATATATTTT.

The chain uses TRBV21-1 and TRBJ1-1. TRBV21-1 is listed as a pseudogene. The CDR3 contains 13 residues. The CDR3 here is CASSTPHWTEAFF. In DNA, the CDR3 is TGTGCCAGCAGCACCCCGCACTGGACTGAAGCTTTCTTT.